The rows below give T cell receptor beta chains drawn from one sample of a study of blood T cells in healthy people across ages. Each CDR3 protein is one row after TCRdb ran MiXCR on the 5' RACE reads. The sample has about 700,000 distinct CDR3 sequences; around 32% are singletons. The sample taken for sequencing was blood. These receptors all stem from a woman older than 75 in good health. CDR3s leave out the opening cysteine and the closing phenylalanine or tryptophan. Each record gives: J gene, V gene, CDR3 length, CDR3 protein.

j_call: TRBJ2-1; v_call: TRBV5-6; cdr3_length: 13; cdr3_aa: ASSPGRASYNEQF
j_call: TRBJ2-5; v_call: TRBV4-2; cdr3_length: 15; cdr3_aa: ASSQGSGVDMRETRY
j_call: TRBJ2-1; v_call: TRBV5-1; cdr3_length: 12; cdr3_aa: ASSGLAGGNEQF
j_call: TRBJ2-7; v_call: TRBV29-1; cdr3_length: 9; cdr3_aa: SVDLGYEQY
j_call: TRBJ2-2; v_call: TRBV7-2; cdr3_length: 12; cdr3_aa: ASSWNGRTGGLF
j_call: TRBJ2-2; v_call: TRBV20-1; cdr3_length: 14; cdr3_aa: SARGPGLGNTGELF
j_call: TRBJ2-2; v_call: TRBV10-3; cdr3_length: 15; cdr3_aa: AISETSQGANTGELF
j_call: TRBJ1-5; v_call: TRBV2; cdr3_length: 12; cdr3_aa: ASSGATVGQPQH
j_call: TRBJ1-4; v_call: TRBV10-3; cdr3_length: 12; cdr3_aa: AISAGDRGEKLF
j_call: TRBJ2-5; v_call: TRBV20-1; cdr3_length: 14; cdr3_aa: SADVPPGASQETQY
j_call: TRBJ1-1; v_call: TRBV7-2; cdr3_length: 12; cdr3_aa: ASNFGGVNTEAF
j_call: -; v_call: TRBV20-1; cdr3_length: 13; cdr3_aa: SANRDSHTVETQY
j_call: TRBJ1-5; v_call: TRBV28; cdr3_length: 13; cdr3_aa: ASSKLLGSNQPQH
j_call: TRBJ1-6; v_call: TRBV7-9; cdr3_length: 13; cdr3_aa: ASSPPGQGDSPLH
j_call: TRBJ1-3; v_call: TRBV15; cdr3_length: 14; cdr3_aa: ATSTGGKSSGNTIY
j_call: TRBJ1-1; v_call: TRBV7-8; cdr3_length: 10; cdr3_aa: ASRFGDTEAF
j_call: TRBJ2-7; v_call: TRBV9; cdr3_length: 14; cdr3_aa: ASSVGGRDRVSEQY
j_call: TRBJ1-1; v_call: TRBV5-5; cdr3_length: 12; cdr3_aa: ASSLGLLTDEAF
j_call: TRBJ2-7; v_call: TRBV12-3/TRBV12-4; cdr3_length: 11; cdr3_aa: ASKGDVAYEQY
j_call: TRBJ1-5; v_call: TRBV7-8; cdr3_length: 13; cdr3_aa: ASSLVLKGDQPQH
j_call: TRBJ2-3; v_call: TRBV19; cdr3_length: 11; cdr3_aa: ASSSLETDTRY
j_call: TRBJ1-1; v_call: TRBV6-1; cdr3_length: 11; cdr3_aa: ASRRGENTEAF
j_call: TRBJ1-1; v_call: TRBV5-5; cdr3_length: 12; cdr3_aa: ASSRNGLNTEAF
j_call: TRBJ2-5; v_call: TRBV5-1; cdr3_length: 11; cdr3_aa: ASSLSGPETQY
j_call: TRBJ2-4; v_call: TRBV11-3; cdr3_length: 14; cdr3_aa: ASSPGGPLAKNIQY
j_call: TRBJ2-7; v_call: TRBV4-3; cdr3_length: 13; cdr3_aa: ASSPTGRGIYEQY
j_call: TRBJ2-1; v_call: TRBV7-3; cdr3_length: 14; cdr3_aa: ASSPVVALGYNEQF
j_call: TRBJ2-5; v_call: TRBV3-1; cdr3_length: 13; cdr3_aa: ASSLTGEPKETQY
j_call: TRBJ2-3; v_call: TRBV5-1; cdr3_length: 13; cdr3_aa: ASSFGTSRDDTQY
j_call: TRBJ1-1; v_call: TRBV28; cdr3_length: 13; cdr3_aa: ASSPRWDFYREAF
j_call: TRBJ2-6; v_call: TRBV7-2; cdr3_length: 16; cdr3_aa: ASSSLTGGGSGANVLT
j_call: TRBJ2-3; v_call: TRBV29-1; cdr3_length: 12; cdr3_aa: SVEERDSTDTQY
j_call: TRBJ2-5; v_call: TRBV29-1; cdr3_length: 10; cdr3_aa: SGGPTQETQY
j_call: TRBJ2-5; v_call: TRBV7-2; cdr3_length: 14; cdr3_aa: ASSFSPSGIGETQY
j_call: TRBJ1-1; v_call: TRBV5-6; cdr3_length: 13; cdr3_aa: ASSSPTGEGTEAF
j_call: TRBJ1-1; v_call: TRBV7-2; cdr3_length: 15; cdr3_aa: ASSPGPGQGASTEAF
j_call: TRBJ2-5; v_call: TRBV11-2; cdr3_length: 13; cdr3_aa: ASSPERGGINERY
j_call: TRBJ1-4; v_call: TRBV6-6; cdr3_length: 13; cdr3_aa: ASSSGKNRNEKRF
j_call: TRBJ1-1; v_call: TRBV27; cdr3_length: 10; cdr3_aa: ASSDRSGEAF
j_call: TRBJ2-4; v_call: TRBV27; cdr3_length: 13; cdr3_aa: ASRPLAEGKNIQY
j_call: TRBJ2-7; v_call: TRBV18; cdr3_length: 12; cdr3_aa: ARSRGQGGLEQY
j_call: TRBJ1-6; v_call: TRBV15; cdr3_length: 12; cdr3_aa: ATSREQYNSPLH